One and the same sample provided the 9 T cell receptor beta chains below, sequenced in a study of cytomegalovirus exposure and HLA in healthy donors. A multiplex PCR was run with 60 Vbeta primers and 13 Jbeta primers. Generated by immunoSEQ multiplex PCR, the TCRdb table keeps only in-frame clones and is missing some. The sample consists of roughly 140,000 clones, about 80% of them appearing once. The source material was PBMCs. These receptor sequences come from a man aged 25-45 years in good health and CMV-seronegative.

V gene TRBV5-4 combines with J gene TRBJ1-2; maybe TRBD1 (6 bases). The CDR3 loop spans 12 amino acids. Germline assignment: CDR1 SGHNT and CDR2 YYREEE (reference sequence). Trimming took off 4 bases at V and 6 bases at J, with 10 bases between the two ends. The CDR3 DNA sequence: TGTGCCAGCAGCCAAGGGGGGGATGGCTACACCTTC. This codes for CASSQGGDGYTF.

The genes are TRBV5-1 and TRBJ2-7; D is ambiguous. CDR1 is SGHRS and CDR2 is YFSETQ in the germline V gene. V dropped 0 bases and J dropped 6 bases, with 7 bases sitting between them. The CDR3 contains 12 residues. CDR3 bases: TGCGCCAGCAGCTTGGGTTTTCGCGAGCAGTACTTC. Its translation is CASSLGFREQYF.

This rearrangement joins TRBV28 to TRBJ2-3; maybe TRBD2 (6 bases). Trimming stripped 4 bases from V and 0 bases from J, with 20 bases between. There are 18 residues in the CDR3. Germline CDR1 is MDHEN and CDR2 is SYDVKM. CDR3 nucleotide sequence: TGTGCCAGCAGTTCCGTGGGAGCGGGTCGGGCTAGCACAGATACGCAGTATTTT. Translating it yields CASSSVGAGRASTDTQYF. The whole variable domain, filled in from reference TRBV28 and TRBJ2-3, reads DVKVTQSSRYLVKRTGEKVFLECVQDMDHENMFWYRQDPGLGLRLIYFSYDVKMKEKGDIPEGYSVSREKKERFSLILESASTNQTSMYLCASSSVGAGRASTDTQYFGPGTRLTVL.

As for this clone: Its ends do not fully match the called genes, so a read error is possible. V usage is TRBV7-7 and J usage is TRBJ2-3, with 14 bases fitting TRBD2. From germline, CDR1 is SSHAT and CDR2 FNYEAQ (reference sequence). The CDR3 is made up of 16 amino acids. The CDR3 is CASSALGTSGGDTQYF. CDR3 DNA: TGTGCTAGCAGCGCCTTGGGGACTAGCGGGGGAGATACGCAGTATTTT.

The chain uses TRBV6-1 and TRBJ2-5, with D perhaps TRBD1 (6 bases). CDR3 length: 18 amino acids. Germline CDR1 MNHNS, CDR2 SASEGT. V lost 0 bases and J lost 2, with 19 bases in between. CDR3 nucleotides: TGTGCCAGCAGTGAAGCCCTATGGCAGGGGCTGAGGCAAGAGACCCAGTACTTC. Translated, it gives CASSEALWQGLRQETQYF.

The count of this clone is one. Other nucleotide sequences from this sample produce the same CDR3. The chain couples TRBV5-1 to TRBJ2-7, with TRBD1 matching 10 bases. There are 14 residues in the CDR3. In germline, CDR1 is SGHRS, CDR2 YFSETQ. The J segment lost 3 bases and the V segment lost 4 bases, leaving 4 bases of the junction unmatched. This CDR3 reads CASSTGTGDYEQYF. As DNA, the CDR3 is TGCGCCAGCAGCACCGGGACAGGGGACTACGAGCAGTACTTC. Combining the CDR3 with reference TRBV5-1 and TRBJ2-7 gives the whole variable domain KAGVTQTPRYLIKTRGQQVTLSCSPISGHRSVSWYQQTPGQGLQFLFEYFSETQRNKGNFPGRFSGRQFSNSRSEMNVSTLELGDSALYLCASSTGTGDYEQYFGPGTRLTVT.

This chain connects TRBV7-9 to TRBJ1-1, with D tentatively TRBD1 (5 bases). Between the trimmed V and J ends, which lost 11 bases and 1 base, there was a span of 17 bases. The germline V gene encodes CDR1 SEHNR and CDR2 FQNEAQ (reference sequence). The CDR3 covers 14 residues. The CDR3 loop is CAFRKAGENTEAFF. DNA of the CDR3: TGTGCCTTCCGAAAGGCGGGGGAGAACACTGAAGCTTTCTTT.

The chain has TRBV10-3 and TRBJ2-7, with 7 bases lining up with TRBD2. The CDR3 spans 13 residues. Germline V lookup: CDR1 ENHRY, CDR2 SYGVKD. Unmatched junction bases numbered 8, after V lost 9 bases and J lost 3 bases. The CDR3 nucleotides are TGTGCCATTTCCAGTGGGGGGGACTACGAGCAGTACTTC. Protein product: CAISSGGDYEQYF.

The chain has TRBV7-2 and TRBJ1-5; the D is unclear. The CDR3 has 14 residues. Germline CDR1 and CDR2: SGHTA and FQGNSA. With 5 bases removed from V and 10 bases from J, the gap between germline ends came to 18 bases. The CDR3 is CASSRPGWDSPQHF. The CDR3 region has the DNA TGTGCCAGCAGCAGACCGGGGTGGGATAGTCCCCAGCATTTT.